The 12 T cell receptor beta chains below were found in one sample sequenced in a study of blood T cell repertoires in COVID-19. Sequencing used immunoSEQ multiplex PCR; TCRdb keeps in-frame clones, though not all of them. The sample lists a few hundred thousand clones; just over 90% were seen once. The material sequenced was PBMCs or T cells enriched from blood (not recorded which). The receptors derive from a woman aged 40 to 50 who had been exposed to COVID-19.

J is TRBJ2-7 and V is TRBV25-1; D not certain. Trimming shortened V by 9 bases and J by 5 bases, and 11 bases separated the two germline ends. Germline loops: CDR1 MGHDK, CDR2 SYGVNS. The CDR3 extends over 11 amino acids. CDR3 residues: CASGWAHEQYF. CDR3 nucleotides: TGTGCCAGTGGGTGGGCCCACGAGCAGTACTTC.

Worth noting for this clone: Other DNA sequences in this specimen translate into the identical CDR3. The V gene is TRBV18, the J gene TRBJ1-4, with a possible D match to TRBD1 (5 bases). Per germline, CDR1 KGHSH and CDR2 LQKENI. Trimming cost V 2 bases and J 8 bases, with 12 bases left between them. This CDR3 has 14 residues. The CDR3 sequence: CASSPRQGGEKLFF. The CDR3 DNA sequence: TGTGCCAGCTCACCAAGGCAGGGAGGAGAAAAACTGTTTTTT.

This sequence joins TRBV3-1 (or the pseudogene TRBV3-2) and TRBJ1-6, with D possibly being TRBD1 (5 bases). Germline CDR1 is LGHDT and CDR2 is YNNKEL (reference sequence). This CDR3 has 14 amino acids. V lost 1 base, J lost 6 bases, and 7 bases lay in between. The CDR3 DNA reads TGTGCCAGCAGCCAAGTTCAGGGTAATTCACCCCTCCACTTT. Its protein product is CASSQVQGNSPLHF.

This clone was counted a single time. The chain joins TRBV9 to TRBJ2-7; D uncertain. The V gene's germline CDR1 is SGDLS and CDR2 YYNGEE. CDR3 length equals 15 residues. Between the trimmed V and J ends, which lost 4 bases and 1 base, there was a span of 15 bases. The DNA for the CDR3 is TGTGCCAGCAGCCCCTCCGGCGGATCTTCCTACGAGCAGTACTTC. This sequence encodes CASSPSGGSSYEQYF. The variable domain in full, completed from reference TRBV9 and TRBJ2-7, reads DSGVTQTPKHLITATGQRVTLRCSPRSGDLSVYWYQQSLDQGLQFLIQYYNGEERAKGNILERFSAQQFPDLHSELNLSSLELGDSALYFCASSPSGGSSYEQYFGPGTRLTVT.

The chain is built from TRBV19 and TRBJ2-7; 7 nucleotides align to TRBD2. Germline V lookup: CDR1 LNHDA, CDR2 SQIVND (reference sequence). V was pared by 7 bases and J by 2 bases, with 8 bases of the junction left unmatched. The CDR3 has 14 amino acids. DNA for the CDR3: TGTGCCAGTAAGTTAAAGCGGGGAACCTACGAGCAGTACTTC. Translated: CASKLKRGTYEQYF.

The chain employs TRBV19 and TRBJ2-3; TRBD2 aligns across 9 bases. After removal of 7 bases from V and 5 bases from J, the junction contained 10 bases not matched to a gene. The CDR3 spans 15 residues. Looked up from germline, CDR1 is LNHDA and CDR2 is SQIVND (reference sequence). DNA for the CDR3: TGTGCCAGTACTACGCCGGGACTAGCTAAAGATACGCAGTATTTT. It encodes CASTTPGLAKDTQYF.

V usage is TRBV5-6 and J usage is TRBJ2-3; 10 bases align to TRBD2. Germline V gene sequence: CDR1 SGHDT, CDR2 YYEEEE. The CDR3 spans 17 residues. V gave up 0 bases and J gave up 8 bases; unmatched junction bases: 12. CDR3 amino acids: CASSLGRLAGGRSTQYF. The CDR3 DNA reads TGTGCCAGCAGCTTGGGGAGACTAGCGGGTGGACGGTCTACGCAGTATTTT.

The chain employs TRBV30 and TRBJ1-2; weak D call: TRBD1 (5 bases). This CDR3 is built from 12 residues. Deletions cut 3 bases from V and 4 bases from J, with 9 bases between. The germline V gene encodes CDR1 GTSNPN and CDR2 SVGIG (reference sequence). Written as DNA, the CDR3 is TGTGCCTGGAGCGAAGACAGCTATGGCTACACCTTC. It yields the protein CAWSEDSYGYTF.

The chain recombines TRBV18 with TRBJ2-2; D is perhaps TRBD1 (6 bases). V lost 3 bases and J 2 bases, leaving 13 bases between the germline ends. From germline, CDR1 is KGHSH and CDR2 LQKENI. This CDR3 spans 16 amino acids. The CDR3 nucleotides are TGTGCCAGCTCACCTCACGGGACACCCAACACCGGGGAGCTGTTTTTT. This codes for CASSPHGTPNTGELFF.

The chain recombines TRBV18 with TRBJ1-3; 8 nucleotides match TRBD1. Germline CDR1 reads KGHSH; CDR2 reads LQKENI. This CDR3 spans 18 amino acids. Trimming took 3 bases from V and 0 from J; bases not matched to a gene: 10. The CDR3 is CASSPTTPGQVSGNTIYF. The CDR3 nucleotides read TGTGCCAGCTCACCTACGACCCCGGGACAGGTCTCTGGAAACACCATATATTTT.

This clone was detected once. The rearrangement links TRBV15 to TRBJ2-7, with 11 bases matching TRBD2. The V segment lost 7 bases and the J segment 0 bases; nucleotides outside the gene matches: 8. The CDR3 contains 16 residues. Germline CDR1 LNHNV, CDR2 YYDKDF (reference sequence). CDR3 bases: TGTGCCACCACCGCCTTAGCGGGGGGGAGCTCCTACGAGCAGTACTTC. Its protein product is CATTALAGGSSYEQYF.

The chain recombines TRBV24-1 with TRBJ2-7; TRBD2 matches 7 bases. CDR3 length: 14 residues. Germline values: CDR1 KGHDR, CDR2 SFDVKD. V shed 5 bases and J 2 bases; nucleotides not matched to a gene: 5. CDR3 sequence (DNA): TGTGCCACCAGTGGCCCGGGAGGAACCTACGAGCAGTACTTC. This codes for CATSGPGGTYEQYF.